This record concerns one TCR beta chain sequence. Its target is not known. This sample was included in a study of long-term antiretroviral therapy in people with HIV. Notes on the study in general: ART adherence, viral resistance and therapy changes were undocumented.

Sequencing used immunoSEQ v3.0 at survey level. Here immunoSEQ multiplex PCR was the method, and the copy in TCRdb shows in-frame clones only, minus some. The sample has some 35,000 clones; about 70% are singletons. Participants who had HIV were, without exception, treated in the United States. The sequence came from a man aged 45-65 years with HIV. The source was unsorted PBMCs, collected 3 years after starting antiretroviral therapy.

The chain's CDR3 is CASSGTSGGSLRGEQYF. CDR3 in DNA: TGTGCCAGCTCCGGGACTAGCGGGGGATCCCTAAGGGGCGAGCAGTACTTC. The chain joins TRBV18 to TRBJ2-7, with 14 bases aligning to TRBD2. V lost 6 bases and J lost 6; bases outside the gene matches: 13. The CDR3 is made up of 17 amino acids. In germline, CDR1 is KGHSH, CDR2 LQKENI.